The 10 T cell receptor beta chains reported below all come from one sample, sequenced in a study of PD-L1 blockade in urothelial cancer. Measured with immunoSEQ multiplex PCR; TCRdb has only the in-frame clones, and not every one. The data show tens of thousands of clones, 70% to 85% seen once. This material consisted of PBMCs, taken around atezolizumab (anti-PD-L1) treatment. These receptors came from a man aged 65 to 85 with urothelial cancer.

The chain recombines TRBV19 with TRBJ2-5; TRBD1 matches 10 bases. CDR3 size: 15 residues. J was trimmed by 4 bases and V by 5 bases; bases with no gene match: 7. Germline V CDR1 and CDR2: LNHDA, SQIVND (reference sequence). The CDR3 here is CASSPSDRGLETQYF. DNA for the CDR3: TGTGCCAGTAGTCCCTCGGACAGGGGGTTAGAGACCCAGTACTTC.

J is TRBJ1-5 and V is TRBV19; D gene unclear. Deletions cut 1 base from V and 0 bases from J, with 13 bases between. This CDR3 has 17 amino acids. Germline lookup yields CDR1 LNHDA and CDR2 SQIVND (reference sequence). CDR3 protein: CASSIAGTDYSNQPQHF. The CDR3 coding sequence is TGTGCCAGTAGTATAGCTGGCACGGACTATAGCAATCAGCCCCAGCATTTT.

V and J are TRBV4-1 and TRBJ1-5; no clear D gene. This CDR3 comprises 16 residues. V was cut by 0 bases and J by 11 bases, with 20 bases left in between. In germline, CDR1 is MGHRA, CDR2 YSYEKL. DNA for the CDR3: TGCGCCAGCAGCCAAGATCGAGCAGGACCCCTCGGGACCCAGCATTTT. This codes for CASSQDRAGPLGTQHF.

V is TRBV4-3 and J is TRBJ2-4; the match to TRBD1 covers 7 bases. The CDR3 extends over 18 amino acids. Trimming removed 0 bases from V and 0 bases from J; junction bases left unmatched: 8. In germline, CDR1 is LGHNA, CDR2 YSLEER. The CDR3 is CASSQDYMGQLAKNIQYF. The DNA for the CDR3 is TGCGCCAGCAGCCAAGATTATATGGGACAGCTAGCCAAAAACATTCAGTACTTC.

The chain carries TRBV5-4 and TRBJ2-7, with 7 bases aligning to TRBD1. This CDR3 is 15 amino acids long. Trimming removed 4 bases from V and 5 bases from J; junction bases left unmatched: 12. Germline loops: CDR1 SGHNT, CDR2 YYREEE (reference sequence). The CDR3 nucleotides read TGTGCCAGCAGCCGGGACAGCGGTGGGAGAGACGAGCAGTACTTC. It yields the protein CASSRDSGGRDEQYF.

V usage is TRBV20-1 and J usage is TRBJ1-1, with D possibly being TRBD1 (5 bases). Trimming shortened V by 5 bases and J by 6 bases, and 10 bases separated the two germline ends. Germline V gives CDR1 DFQATT, CDR2 SNEGSKA (reference sequence). The CDR3 has 11 residues. The CDR3 DNA follows: TGCAGTGCTTGGGACTTCCCTGAAGCTTTCTTT. Its protein product is CSAWDFPEAFF.

The chain employs TRBV18 and TRBJ2-1; 14 bases fit TRBD2. The CDR3 has 16 residues. Germline assignment: CDR1 KGHSH and CDR2 LQKENI. With V trimmed by 6 bases and J by 4 bases, 5 bases remained unmatched. The CDR3 nucleotides read TGTGCCAGCTCCTCCGGGACTAGCGGGAGTTACAATGAGCAGTTCTTC. Translation: CASSSGTSGSYNEQFF. Variable domain in full (rest from reference TRBV18 and TRBJ2-1): NAGVMQNPRHLVRRRGQEARLRCSPMKGHSHVYWYRQLPEEGLKFMVYLQKENIIDESGMPKERFSAEFPKEGPSILRIQQVVRGDSAAYFCASSSGTSGSYNEQFFGPGTRLTVL.

The rearrangement joins TRBV2 to TRBJ1-5; D perhaps matches TRBD1 (5 bases). V lost 10 bases, J lost 1 base, and 11 bases lay in between. The CDR3 spans 13 residues. The V gene's germline CDR1 is SNHLY and CDR2 FYNNEI. The CDR3 coding sequence is TGTGCCACCTCCAGGGAAAGCAATCAGCCCCAGCATTTT. Its protein product is CATSRESNQPQHF.

The rearrangement uses TRBV12-5 and TRBJ2-3, with 7 bases aligning to TRBD2. The CDR3 totals 18 residues. Per germline, CDR1 LGHNT and CDR2 FRNRAP. J gave up 0 bases and V 0 bases, and 9 bases lay outside the gene matches. CDR3 sequence (DNA): TGTGCTAGTGGTTTGGTACTTGGAAGCGGGGTTAGCACAGATACGCAGTATTTT. It translates to CASGLVLGSGVSTDTQYF. Full variable domain (remainder filled in from reference TRBV12-5 and TRBJ2-3): DARVTQTPRHKVTEMGQEVTMRCQPILGHNTVFWYRQTMMQGLELLAYFRNRAPLDDSGMPKDRFSAEMPDATLATLKIQPSEPRDSAVYFCASGLVLGSGVSTDTQYFGPGTRLTVL.

V usage is TRBV5-1 and J usage is TRBJ2-1; no reliable D call. V lost 0 bases to trimming and J lost 0 bases, with 10 bases between them. This CDR3 has 16 amino acids. The germline V gene has CDR1 SGHRS and CDR2 YFSETQ. CDR3 protein: CASSLANTASYNEQFF. CDR3 nucleotide sequence: TGCGCCAGCAGCTTGGCCAATACAGCCTCCTACAATGAGCAGTTCTTC.